A single sample gave rise to the 25 T cell receptor beta chains below, sequenced in a study of OX40 agonist ivuxolimab in advanced cancers. Using immunoSEQ multiplex PCR, the repertoire was profiled, and TCRdb retains in-frame clones only, with some absent. The sample includes 40,000 or so clones, about 89% of them seen just once. This specimen was CD4+ or CD8+ T cells sorted from blood, taken in a trial of the OX40 agonist ivuxolimab. Receptors originate from an adult with an advanced solid tumor such as melanoma, head and neck, liver or kidney cancer.

The sample holds one count of this clone. The germline gene is not matched at one end of the junction; a read error may be the cause. The chain employs TRBV2 and TRBJ1-2, with 7 bases aligning to TRBD1. The CDR3 runs to 14 residues. Germline assignment: CDR1 SNHLY and CDR2 FYNNEI. The CDR3 bases are TGTGCCGGCAGTATACAGGGGACTAACTATGGCTACACCTTC. As protein: CAGSIQGTNYGYTF. Complete variable domain (other parts from reference TRBV2 and TRBJ1-2): EPEVTQTPSHQVTQMGQEVILRCVPISNHLYFYWYRQILGQKVEFLVSFYNNEISEKSEIFDDQFSVERPDGSNFTLKIRSTKLEDSAMYFCAGSIQGTNYGYTFGSGTRLTVV.

The rearrangement links TRBV6-5 to TRBJ1-1; 7 bases are a match to TRBD1. V dropped 7 bases and J dropped 4; count of bases not matched to a gene: 9. The germline V gene encodes CDR1 MNHEY and CDR2 SVGAGI. The CDR3 runs 14 residues. The CDR3 nucleotides are TGTGCCAGCACCCTAACAGGGGAGGGCACTGAAGCTTTCTTT. The encoded protein is CASTLTGEGTEAFF.

The chain joins TRBV7-2 to TRBJ1-1, with TRBD1 matching over 9 bases. Germline values: CDR1 SGHTA, CDR2 FQGNSA. With V trimmed by 5 bases and J by 4 bases, 17 bases remained unmatched. The CDR3 spans 18 residues. CDR3 sequence: CASSRGGDRAGIGTEAFF. CDR3 nucleotide sequence: TGTGCCAGCAGCCGGGGGGGGGACAGGGCTGGCATTGGCACTGAAGCTTTCTTT.

The chain recombines TRBV4-2 with TRBJ2-5; TRBD2 matches at 8 bases. Trimming cost V 0 bases and J 5 bases; bases outside gene matches: 5. CDR1 is LGHNA, CDR2 YNFKEQ, per germline. The CDR3 has 15 amino acids. CDR3 region: CASSQDRAGVETQYF. The CDR3 DNA sequence: TGTGCCAGCAGCCAAGATAGAGCGGGGGTCGAGACCCAGTACTTC.

The rearrangement uses TRBV11-3 and TRBJ2-2; 10 nucleotides align to TRBD1. Germline V CDR1 and CDR2: SGHNT, YENEEA. Trimming at V came to 5 bases and at J to 4 bases, leaving 4 bases not matched to a gene. This CDR3 spans 15 amino acids. The CDR3 loop reads CASSARTGGTGELFF. The DNA of the CDR3 is TGTGCCAGCAGCGCCCGGACAGGGGGCACCGGGGAGCTGTTTTTT. The complete variable domain, with remaining parts taken from reference TRBV11-3 and TRBJ2-2, reads EAGVVQSPRYKIIEKKQPVAFWCNPISGHNTLYWYLQNLGQGPELLIRYENEEAVDDSQLPKDRFSAERLKGVDSTLKIQPAELGDSAVYLCASSARTGGTGELFFGEGSRLTVL.

V usage is TRBV7-2 and J usage is TRBJ2-1; the D gene is possibly TRBD1 (5 bases). The V and J ends lost 5 bases and 5 bases respectively, with 13 bases between them. The CDR3 is 14 residues long. Germline CDR1 is SGHTA and CDR2 is FQGNSA. In nucleotides, the CDR3 is TGTGCCAGCAGCCGTCGGACACCTAACAATGAGCAGTTCTTC. Its translation is CASSRRTPNNEQFF.

The chain couples TRBV5-8 to TRBJ2-3, with 8 bases lining up with TRBD1. Germline V gives CDR1 SGHTS, CDR2 YDEGEE. The CDR3 is 16 residues long. The trim removed 3 bases at V and 2 bases at J, leaving 8 bases unmatched. In nucleotides, the CDR3 is TGTGCCAGCAGCTCTGTTTGGACAGGGAACACAGATACGCAGTATTTT. Translation: CASSSVWTGNTDTQYF.

The chain employs TRBV5-5 and TRBJ1-5, with no clear D. Germline CDR1 is SGHKS and CDR2 is YYEKEE (reference sequence). The CDR3 loop spans 16 amino acids. V lost 4 bases to trimming and J lost 6 bases, with 20 bases between them. The CDR3 DNA is TGTGCCAGCAGCCACTTCGAAGAGGGAAGGAGTCAGCCCCAGCATTTT. Translating it yields CASSHFEEGRSQPQHF.

The gene calls are TRBV19 and TRBJ1-5, with D unresolved. The CDR3 is 10 residues long. V was pared by 11 bases and J by 2 bases, with 4 bases between. Looked up from germline, CDR1 is LNHDA and CDR2 is SQIVND (reference sequence). In DNA, the CDR3 is TGTGCCGGGGGCAATCAGCCCCAGCATTTT. Residues: CAGGNQPQHF.

The rearrangement links TRBV18 to TRBJ1-2, with D tentatively TRBD1 (6 bases). V lost 3 bases, J lost 8 bases, and 13 bases lay in between. The CDR3 sequence is 13 residues long. The germline V gene has CDR1 KGHSH and CDR2 LQKENI. CDR3 DNA: TGTGCCAGCTCACCTGGGGGGGGCGAAGGCTACACCTTC. Translating gives CASSPGGGEGYTF.

This sequence joins TRBV9 and TRBJ2-5, with D maybe TRBD2 (5 bases). The germline V and J ends were trimmed by 0 bases and 7 bases, with 16 bases remaining between them. Germline V gene lookup returns CDR1 SGDLS and CDR2 YYNGEE. This CDR3 region has 15 residues. Written as DNA, the CDR3 is TGTGCCAGCAGCGTAGAGGAGGACTCGTATGGGACCCAGTACTTC. It is translated as CASSVEEDSYGTQYF.

The V gene is TRBV5-1, the J gene TRBJ2-5, with a tentative D call TRBD1 (5 bases). Trimming cost V 1 base and J 1 base, with 8 bases left between them. The CDR3 runs 14 residues. The germline V gene has CDR1 SGHRS and CDR2 YFSETQ. In DNA form, the CDR3 reads TGCGCCAGCAGCTTGCTTGGGGCCCAAGAGACCCAGTACTTC. Its protein product is CASSLLGAQETQYF. The full variable domain, completed using reference TRBV5-1 and TRBJ2-5, is KAGVTQTPRYLIKTRGQQVTLSCSPISGHRSVSWYQQTPGQGLQFLFEYFSETQRNKGNFPGRFSGRQFSNSRSEMNVSTLELGDSALYLCASSLLGAQETQYFGPGTRLLVL.

The V gene is TRBV15, the J gene TRBJ1-2; TRBD1 agrees at 9 bases. Germline assignment: CDR1 LNHNV and CDR2 YYDKDF (reference sequence). This CDR3 is 14 amino acids long. After removal of 5 bases from V and 7 bases from J, the junction contained 8 bases not matched to a gene. The CDR3 loop is CATSSSYRGPGYTF. The CDR3 nucleotides are TGTGCCACCAGCTCATCATACAGGGGGCCTGGCTACACCTTC.

The genes are TRBV15 and TRBJ2-5, with TRBD1 matching over 8 bases. With 1 base clipped from V and 3 bases from J, the junction kept 7 bases outside the gene matches. CDR3 length: 16 amino acids. Germline loops: CDR1 LNHNV, CDR2 YYDKDF (reference sequence). CDR3 DNA: TGTGCCACCAGCAGAGCCCGACAGGGGACCAAAGAGACCCAGTACTTC. Encoded protein: CATSRARQGTKETQYF.

With respect to this clone: A read error may produce the germline difference seen at one junction end. The V gene is TRBV16, the J gene TRBJ2-7; 7 bases agree with TRBD2. This CDR3 comprises 13 residues. CDR1 is KGHSY and CDR2 is FQNENV in the germline V gene. This CDR3 is CASTQAGNYEQYF. In DNA form, the CDR3 reads TGTGCCAGCACCCAAGCGGGGAACTACGAGCAGTACTTC.

The V call is TRBV5-4, the J call TRBJ2-5; a weak D match, TRBD2 (6 bases). V was trimmed by 4 bases and J by 1 base, leaving 14 bases between them. The CDR3 consists of 15 residues. CDR1 and CDR2 (germline): SGHNT, YYREEE (reference sequence). This chain's CDR3 is CASSRGLGGQETQYF. The CDR3 region has the DNA TGTGCCAGCAGCCGGGGACTGGGGGGCCAAGAGACCCAGTACTTC.

The chain carries TRBV7-2 and TRBJ2-3; 12 nucleotides match TRBD2. Losses at the gene ends were 5 bases for V and 4 bases for J; bases not matched to a gene: 4. Germline V CDR1 and CDR2: SGHTA, FQGNSA. The CDR3 runs to 15 residues. This CDR3 is CASSRTSGAADTQYF. The DNA of the CDR3 is TGTGCCAGCAGCCGGACTAGCGGGGCCGCAGATACGCAGTATTTT. Using reference TRBV7-2 and TRBJ2-3 for the parts outside the CDR3, the full variable domain is GAGVSQSPSNKVTEKGKDVELRCDPISGHTALYWYRQSLGQGLEFLIYFQGNSAPDKSGLPSDRFSAERTGGSVSTLTIQRTQQEDSAVYLCASSRTSGAADTQYFGPGTRLTVL.

The V call is TRBV9, the J call TRBJ1-1; 8 positions agree with TRBD1. Germline CDR1 reads SGDLS; CDR2 reads YYNGEE. CDR3 size: 16 residues. V trimming: 6 bases; J trimming: 1 base; junction bases outside the gene matches: 11. The CDR3 reads CASTPAPGQGNTEAFF. Written as DNA, the CDR3 is TGTGCCAGCACCCCTGCCCCTGGACAGGGGAACACTGAAGCTTTCTTT.

The DNA of the CDR3 is TGTGCCAGTAGTATCATCTACAGACATACGCAGTATTTT. It translates to CASSIIYRHTQYF. The rearrangement joins TRBV19 to TRBJ2-3; the D is unclear. Trimming took off 3 bases at V and 7 bases at J, with 11 bases between the two ends. Germline loops: CDR1 LNHDA, CDR2 SQIVND (reference sequence). This CDR3 contains 13 residues.

The chain recombines TRBV7-9 with TRBJ2-1, with unresolved D. The CDR3 is 13 residues long. The V gene lost 1 base and the J gene lost 7 bases, with 8 bases spanning the gap. Germline values: CDR1 SEHNR, CDR2 FQNEAQ (reference sequence). The CDR3 region has the DNA TGTGCCAGCAGCTTAGGAGTAGTGAATGAGCAGTTCTTC. It specifies CASSLGVVNEQFF.

A single count supports this clone. The gene calls are TRBV6-6 and TRBJ2-7; TRBD1 matches 8 bases. Germline V lookup: CDR1 MNHNY, CDR2 SVGAGI (reference sequence). Losses at the gene ends were 6 bases for V and 5 bases for J; bases not matched to a gene: 12. This CDR3 contains 15 residues. The CDR3 DNA follows: TGTGCCAGCAGCCGCCGATCTGGACAGGGCAACGAGCAGTACTTC. Its protein product is CASSRRSGQGNEQYF.

The V gene is TRBV28, the J gene TRBJ1-1; unclear D gene. V lost 7 bases and J 1 base, leaving 10 bases between the germline ends. The CDR3 length is 13 residues. Germline values: CDR1 MDHEN, CDR2 SYDVKM. CDR3 protein: CASTESTNTEAFF. The CDR3 nucleotides read TGTGCCAGCACCGAATCTACGAACACTGAAGCTTTCTTT.

This clone was seen only once. The chain carries TRBV9 and TRBJ1-2; the match to TRBD1 covers 9 bases. This CDR3 comprises 15 residues. J lost 3 bases, V lost 4 bases, and 7 bases had no gene match. Looked up from germline, CDR1 is SGDLS and CDR2 is YYNGEE. CDR3: CASSPRQGDDYGYTF. The CDR3 coding sequence is TGTGCCAGCAGCCCGAGACAGGGGGATGACTATGGCTACACCTTC.

This clone turned up a few times. The chain couples TRBV19 to TRBJ1-2; no clear D. V was shortened by 6 bases and J by 0 bases, with 8 bases between the two germline ends. The CDR3 is 13 residues long. From germline, CDR1 is LNHDA and CDR2 SQIVND (reference sequence). CDR3 loop: CASRGSTNYGYTF. The CDR3 DNA sequence: TGTGCCAGTAGGGGCAGTACTAACTATGGCTACACCTTC.

CDR3 amino acids: CASSPPAVGSTDTQYF. The CDR3 DNA sequence: TGTGCCAGCTCACCACCCGCAGTGGGGAGCACAGATACGCAGTATTTT. The chain carries TRBV18 and TRBJ2-3; D remains unclear. Trimming stripped 0 bases from V and 0 bases from J, with 10 bases between. The CDR3 has 16 amino acids. The germline CDR1 and CDR2 sequences are KGHSH and LQKENI. Supplemented by reference TRBV18 and TRBJ2-3, the full variable domain reads NAGVMQNPRHLVRRRGQEARLRCSPMKGHSHVYWYRQLPEEGLKFMVYLQKENIIDESGMPKERFSAEFPKEGPSILRIQQVVRGDSAAYFCASSPPAVGSTDTQYFGPGTRLTVL.